This is a list of T cell receptor beta chains from one sample in a study of cytomegalovirus exposure and HLA in healthy donors. The assay was immunoSEQ multiplex PCR, and TCRdb's table has in-frame clones only and misses some. Among over 120,000 clones listed, 70% to 85% were seen once. The sequenced sample was PBMCs. The origin of the receptors is a young man in good health and CMV-seropositive. Both conserved end residues are part of each CDR3. The D gene is left open where the match is weak. Clone size appears in some rows only: once, few, many, or a class for an expanded clone.

TRBD1 | TRBJ1-4 | - | 13 | TRBV6-5 | TGTGCCAGCTCGGACAGGGTACTGAAAAAACTGTTTTTT | CASSDRVLKKLFF
- | TRBJ2-2 | - | 16 | TRBV28 | TGTGCCAGCAGTTCCTTCACGGGGGCGAACACCGGGGAGCTGTTTTTT | CASSSFTGANTGELFF
TRBD1 | TRBJ1-2 | once | 15 | TRBV10-3 | TGTGCCATCAGTCCCGAAGGACAGGGGTACTATGGCTACACCTTC | CAISPEGQGYYGYTF
- | TRBJ1-4 | - | 15 | TRBV2 | TGTGCCAGCAGAATGCGGCCAGGGGAGTTTGAAAAACTGTTTTTT | CASRMRPGEFEKLFF
- | TRBJ1-5 | - | 14 | TRBV6-5 | TGTGCCAGCAGTGTTGGGCAGTGGAATCAGCCCCAGCATTTT | CASSVGQWNQPQHF
- | TRBJ2-7 | once | 12 | TRBV14 | TGTGCCAGCAGCCTCCAGGGCTTGGAGCAGTACTTC | CASSLQGLEQYF
TRBD2 | TRBJ2-7 | - | 12 | TRBV10-1 | TGCGCCAGCAGCGGGGGGGGTTTCGAGCAGTACTTC | CASSGGGFEQYF
- | TRBJ1-5 | - | 17 | TRBV18 | TGTGCCAGCTCCGCACAAGGACAAGGGGTGGGCAATCAGCCCCAGCATTTT | CASSAQGQGVGNQPQHF
TRBD2 | TRBJ2-5 | - | 12 | TRBV28 | TGTGCCAGCAGTTTGGCGGGAGTGGAGCAGTACTTC | CASSLAGVEQYF
TRBD2 | TRBJ2-1 | - | 15 | TRBV2 | TGTGCCAGCAGCTCCAAGACTAGCTTAAAGAATGAGCAGTTCTTC | CASSSKTSLKNEQFF
- | TRBJ2-1 | - | 13 | TRBV7-9 | TGTGCCAGCAGCCGGGGGGCTATCGATGAGCAGTTCTTC | CASSRGAIDEQFF
- | TRBJ1-6 | - | 14 | TRBV6-1 | TGTGCCAGCGGCCGGGAACCCTATAATTCACCCCTCCACTTT | CASGREPYNSPLHF
TRBD1 | TRBJ1-1 | once | 13 | TRBV28 | TGTGCCAGCAGGAACCAGGGGGGCACTGAAGCTTTCTTT | CASRNQGGTEAFF
- | TRBJ2-2 | - | 17 | TRBV13 | TGTGCCAGCAGCCCCGCGGTGGAGACTAGGAACACCGGGGAGCTGTTTTTT | CASSPAVETRNTGELFF
- | TRBJ1-5 | - | 15 | TRBV6-5 | TGTGCCAGCAGTAGAAGTGGGGGCGACGGTCAGCCCCAGCATTTT | CASSRSGGDGQPQHF
- | TRBJ1-4 | - | 15 | TRBV9 | TGTGCCAGCAGCGTAGGGGGTGGAGGTGGTGAAAAACTGTTTTTT | CASSVGGGGGEKLFF
- | TRBJ2-5 | - | 14 | TRBV6-1 | TGTGCCAGCAGGAGGGTTGGAGAGGGCGAGACCCAGTACTTC | CASRRVGEGETQYF
- | TRBJ2-3 | - | 16 | TRBV25-1 | TGTGCCAGCAGTGAAGGGTCAGGGGCGGGCACAGATACGCAGTATTTT | CASSEGSGAGTDTQYF
TRBD2 | TRBJ2-7 | - | 14 | TRBV7-8 | TGTGCCAGCAGCTCCAAAAGCACCGGACTAGCGGTATACTTC | CASSSKSTGLAVYF
- | TRBJ1-2 | - | 12 | TRBV5-1 | TGCGCCAGCAGCTTGGATCGGTATGGCTACACCTTC | CASSLDRYGYTF
- | TRBJ2-3 | - | 12 | TRBV6-1 | TGTGCCAGCAGGACAGCTTCAGATACGCAGTATTTT | CASRTASDTQYF
TRBD2 | TRBJ2-1 | - | 17 | TRBV4-2 | TGTGCCAGCAGCCAAGGGACTAGCGGGAGGGGAAGCGATGAGCAGTTCTTC | CASSQGTSGRGSDEQFF
TRBD2 | TRBJ2-3 | - | 15 | TRBV28 | TGTGCCAGCAGTTTCAGGACTAGCGGCACAGATACGCAGTATTTT | CASSFRTSGTDTQYF
- | TRBJ1-1 | few | 12 | TRBV6-5 | TGTGCCTCCAGGCGATTGAACACTGAAGCTTTCTTT | CASRRLNTEAFF
TRBD1 | TRBJ2-1 | - | 14 | TRBV28 | TGTGCCAGCATTGCCGGGACAGATTACAATGAGCAGTTCTTC | CASIAGTDYNEQFF
TRBD2 | TRBJ2-1 | - | 19 | TRBV7-2 | TGTGCCAGCAGCTTAAAACCCCCTACCGGGACTAGCAAAATGGGTGAGCAGTTCTTC | CASSLKPPTGTSKMGEQFF
- | TRBJ2-2 | - | 17 | TRBV28 | TGTGCCAGCAGTTTATACCCGGGACAAACGAACACCGGGGAGCTGTTTTTT | CASSLYPGQTNTGELFF
TRBD2 | TRBJ2-3 | - | 18 | TRBV27 | TGTGCCAGCAGTTTACGTCCCTCTAGCGGAGTGTGGACAGATACGCAGTATTTT | CASSLRPSSGVWTDTQYF
TRBD2 | TRBJ2-1 | - | 13 | TRBV5-1 | TGCGCCAGCAGCTCTGGACTAGCCAATGAGCAGTTCTTC | CASSSGLANEQFF
TRBD2 | TRBJ2-1 | - | 18 | TRBV9 | TGTGCCAGCAGCGTAGCTCCCGGGGGCGGGGGGGTATACAATGAGCAGTTCTTC | CASSVAPGGGGVYNEQFF
TRBD1 | TRBJ2-3 | - | 16 | TRBV7-2 | TGTGCCAGCAGCTTAGCGCTGACAGGGGAAACAGATACGCAGTATTTT | CASSLALTGETDTQYF
- | TRBJ2-7 | - | 14 | TRBV6-6 | TGTGCCAGCAGCTCCGGGACTTCCGCGGTGGAGCAGTACTTC | CASSSGTSAVEQYF
TRBD2 | TRBJ2-3 | - | 16 | TRBV6-5 | TGTGCCAGCAGTTATTCTAGCGGGAGTAGCACAGATACGCAGTATTTT | CASSYSSGSSTDTQYF
TRBD2 | TRBJ2-7 | - | 15 | TRBV28 | TGTGCCAGCAGTGATCCGGGACTAGCGGCCGGGGAGCAGTACTTC | CASSDPGLAAGEQYF
TRBD1 | TRBJ2-1 | - | 14 | TRBV6-4 | TGTGCCAGCAGTGAAGGGCAGGGGGCAAGTGAGCAGTTCTTC | CASSEGQGASEQFF
TRBD1 | TRBJ2-2 | - | 16 | TRBV23-1 | TGCGCCAGCAGTCAATCGGGACAGGGGGACACCGGGGAGCTGTTTTTT | CASSQSGQGDTGELFF
TRBD2 | TRBJ2-5 | few | 17 | TRBV11-2 | TGTGCCAGCAGGAAGACCGGGACTAGCGCCCTTCAAGAGACCCAGTACTTC | CASRKTGTSALQETQYF
- | TRBJ2-3 | - | 15 | TRBV6-5 | TGTGCCAGCTTCGGGAACCAGTGGAGCACAGATACGCAGTATTTT | CASFGNQWSTDTQYF
- | TRBJ2-5 | - | 17 | TRBV6-1 | TGTGCCAGCAGTGTGGATGGGACAGGCCTTCTCGGGGAGGGCCAGTACTTC | CASSVDGTGLLGEGQYF
TRBD2 | TRBJ2-7 | - | 16 | TRBV11-2 | TGTGCCAGCAGCCCGGGGGTGGCTAGCGGGGGCTACGAGCAGTACTTC | CASSPGVASGGYEQYF
- | TRBJ1-6 | - | 16 | TRBV6-5 | TGTGCCAGCAGTTACTCTAGCAGGGCAGCTAATTCACCCCTCCACTTT | CASSYSSRAANSPLHF
- | TRBJ2-7 | - | 14 | TRBV11-3 | TGTGCCAGCAGCTTAAAGGGGCTAAGTCGCGAGCAGTACTTC | CASSLKGLSREQYF
TRBD2 | TRBJ2-3 | - | 11 | TRBV20-1 | TGCAGAGCGGGGGACACAGATACGCAGTATTTT | CRAGDTDTQYF
TRBD1 | TRBJ1-6 | few | 15 | TRBV7-9 | TGTGCCAGCAGCTCGGACAGGATACTAAATTCACCCCTCCACTTT | CASSSDRILNSPLHF
TRBD1 | TRBJ2-2 | - | 15 | TRBV6-5 | TGTGCCAGCAGACAACAGGGGGCCGACACCGGGGAGCTGTTTTTT | CASRQQGADTGELFF
- | TRBJ1-5 | - | 11 | TRBV2 | TGTGCCAGCGGAGGAGACACGTCGGAACATTTT | CASGGDTSEHF
- | TRBJ2-2 | once | 15 | TRBV7-2 | TGTGCCAGCAGCGGCTCCTTAGGGGACACCGGGGAGCTGTTTTTT | CASSGSLGDTGELFF
TRBD1 | TRBJ2-7 | - | 15 | TRBV9 | TGTGCCAGCAGCAGGGGGACAGGGGGTGCATACGAGCAGTACTTC | CASSRGTGGAYEQYF
- | TRBJ1-2 | - | 15 | TRBV7-9 | TGTGCCAGCAGCCTCCGGGGGGGAGGTGACTATGGCTACACCTTC | CASSLRGGGDYGYTF
- | TRBJ2-7 | - | 11 | TRBV6-6 | TGTGCCAGCAGTCCTCAGTACGAGCAGTACTTC | CASSPQYEQYF
- | TRBJ1-1 | few | 15 | TRBV5-1 | TGCGCCAGCAGCTTGGTAGCTAGTATGAACACTGAAGCTTTCTTT | CASSLVASMNTEAFF
TRBD1 | TRBJ1-2 | - | 12 | TRBV29-1 | TGCAGCGTTGCAGGGGGCCACTATGGCTACACCTTC | CSVAGGHYGYTF
TRBD2 | TRBJ2-3 | - | 15 | TRBV4-1 | TGCGCCAGCAGCCAAACTAGCGGAGGTACAGATACGCAGTATTTT | CASSQTSGGTDTQYF
TRBD2 | TRBJ2-3 | - | 16 | TRBV7-2 | TGTGCCAGTTCCTCGGAGACTAGCGGGGACACAGATACGCAGTATTTT | CASSSETSGDTDTQYF
TRBD2 | TRBJ2-7 | - | 16 | TRBV27 | TGTGCCAGCAGGCGGACTAGCGGGAGTATATCCTACGAGCAGTACTTC | CASRRTSGSISYEQYF
- | TRBJ2-3 | - | 18 | TRBV21-1 | - | CASYSRVAAGTSTDTQYF
TRBD2 | TRBJ2-7 | - | 16 | TRBV11-2 | TGTGCCAGCAGCCCTCGTAGCGGGATTAGATCCTACGAGCAGTACTTC | CASSPRSGIRSYEQYF
- | TRBJ1-3 | - | 18 | TRBV6-1 | TGTGTCAGCAGTGCGCGGAGGACGGTTGGAAGCTCTGGAAACACCATATATTTT | CVSSARRTVGSSGNTIYF